A single sample gave rise to the 24 T cell receptor beta chains below, sequenced in a study of identical twins (dated by TCRdb to 2016 to 2018). The method was 5' RACE. Data came from an Illumina HiSeq 2000. TCRdb applied fastp at Q25 and MiXCR to the public reads, then kept only in-frame beta chains. Duplicate CDR3 protein sequences are folded into a single record with the most common DNA and genes. The table for this sample lists about 430,000 distinct CDR3 sequences; 15% to 20% of them were counted only once. The ten largest clones represent 10% to 15% of the sample. Material for sequencing was naive T cells sorted from blood. The cell subset or site label here, explained by the study, means: cells isolated with a human naive T-cell isolation kit. Source of these receptors: a man aged 45-65 years in good health.

The sample holds a few counts of this clonotype. The gene calls are TRBV5-1 and TRBJ2-1, with 11 bases matching TRBD2. Trimming removed 3 bases from V and 0 bases from J; junction bases left unmatched: 2. CDR1 SGHRS and CDR2 YFSETQ come from the germline V gene. The CDR3 runs to 16 residues. The CDR3 loop is CASSWTSGRSYNEQFF. CDR3 bases: TGCGCCAGCAGCTGGACTAGCGGGCGCTCCTACAATGAGCAGTTCTTC. Filled out from reference TRBV5-1 and TRBJ2-1, the complete variable domain reads KAGVTQTPRYLIKTRGQQVTLSCSPISGHRSVSWYQQTPGQGLQFLFEYFSETQRNKGNFPGRFSGRQFSNSRSEMNVSTLELGDSALYLCASSWTSGRSYNEQFFGPGTRLTVL.

The J gene is TRBJ2-5, the V gene TRBV20-1, with TRBD2 identical over 8 bases. Trimming at V came to 5 bases and at J to 4 bases, leaving 9 bases not matched to a gene. The germline gives CDR1 DFQATT, CDR2 SNEGSKA (reference sequence). CDR3 length equals 14 residues. In DNA form, the CDR3 reads TGCAGTGCTCTCAGCCCGGGGGGGCGAGAGACCCAGTACTTC. Translation gives CSALSPGGRETQYF.

This clonotype has a single count. The chain has TRBV20-1 and TRBJ1-2; D gene unclear. Trimming removed 4 bases at V and 2 bases at J, with 8 bases between. This CDR3 contains 12 residues. Germline V CDR1 and CDR2: DFQATT, SNEGSKA (reference sequence). The DNA for the CDR3 is TGCAGTGCTAACGCCTTGAACTATGGCTACACCTTC. It translates to CSANALNYGYTF.

A few counts support this clonotype. The chain uses TRBV12-3 or TRBV12-4 and TRBJ2-2; a possible D gene is TRBD2 (6 bases). The V end was cut by 2 bases, the J end by 5 bases, with 27 bases between. The CDR3 contains 20 residues. Written as DNA, the CDR3 is TGTGCCAGCAGTTTACCGGCGGGTGCTAATAGGAGAGCGGGTACCGGGGAGCTGTTTTTT. Translation gives CASSLPAGANRRAGTGELFF.

A few counts support this clonotype. The J gene is TRBJ2-5, the V gene TRBV20-1; 13 bases fit TRBD2. The CDR3 length is 17 residues. With V trimmed by 6 bases and J by 7 bases, 17 bases remained unmatched. Germline V gene lookup returns CDR1 DFQATT and CDR2 SNEGSKA (reference sequence). The CDR3, as DNA: TGCAGTGCCCGGAAGAAAGGACTAGCGGGGGTGGGCGGGACCCAGTACTTC. Encoded protein: CSARKKGLAGVGGTQYF.

This sequence joins TRBV15 and TRBJ2-1; D remains unclear. CDR3 size: 13 residues. V was cut by 4 bases and J by 6 bases, with 10 bases left in between. Germline CDR1 is LNHNV and CDR2 is YYDKDF (reference sequence). CDR3 loop: CATSNRISNEQFF. CDR3 nucleotides: TGTGCCACCAGCAATAGGATTAGCAATGAGCAGTTCTTC.

The gene calls are TRBV4-3 and TRBJ2-3; D gene uncertain. V was shortened by 0 bases and J by 1 base, with 11 bases between the two germline ends. The CDR3 has 16 residues. In germline, CDR1 is LGHNA, CDR2 YSLEER. The CDR3 loop is CASSQEWGVGTDTQYF. In nucleotides, the CDR3 is TGCGCCAGCAGCCAAGAGTGGGGTGTGGGCACAGATACGCAGTATTTT.

This chain links TRBV14 with TRBJ1-4, with D maybe TRBD1 (6 bases). This CDR3 is built from 15 residues. Germline assignment: CDR1 SGHDN and CDR2 FVKESK. V was shortened by 5 bases and J by 0 bases, with 10 bases between the two germline ends. The CDR3 is CASSGQFATNEKLFF. The CDR3 bases are TGTGCCAGCAGCGGACAGTTTGCAACTAATGAAAAACTGTTTTTT.

This clonotype was counted only a few times. CDR3: CSVGGQPGTSWGNTEAFF. DNA for the CDR3: TGCAGCGTTGGAGGACAACCCGGGACCAGCTGGGGGAACACTGAAGCTTTCTTT. The J gene is TRBJ1-1, the V gene TRBV29-1; D perhaps matches TRBD1 (5 bases). Trimming took off 4 bases at V and 1 base at J, with 25 bases between the two ends. The CDR3 is made up of 18 amino acids. CDR1 and CDR2 (germline): SQVTM, ANQGSEA. The variable domain in full, with the rest retrieved from reference TRBV29-1 and TRBJ1-1, is SAVISQKPSRDICQRGTSLTIQCQVDSQVTMMFWYRQQPGQSLTLIATANQGSEATYESGFVIDKFPISRPNLTFSTLTVSNMSPEDSSIYLCSVGGQPGTSWGNTEAFFGQGTRLTVV.

This clonotype came up a few times. The V gene is TRBV14, the J gene TRBJ2-4; 9 bases are shared with TRBD2. The CDR3 runs to 14 residues. V was clipped by 1 base and J by 13 bases; unmatched bases: 8. In germline, CDR1 is SGHDN, CDR2 FVKESK. For the CDR3, the DNA is TGTGCCAGCAGCCAAGGGAATAGCGGGAGAGTCCAGTACTTC. It codes for CASSQGNSGRVQYF. The complete variable domain, with remaining parts taken from reference TRBV14 and TRBJ2-4, reads EAGVTQFPSHSVIEKGQTVTLRCDPISGHDNLYWYRRVMGKEIKFLLHFVKESKQDESGMPNNRFLAERTGGTYSTLKVQPAELEDSGVYFCASSQGNSGRVQYFGAGTRLSVL.

The chain links TRBV28 to TRBJ2-4, with 9 bases matching TRBD1. The CDR3 extends over 15 amino acids. Trimming cost V 6 bases and J 1 base; bases outside gene matches: 4. CDR1 and CDR2 (germline): MDHEN, SYDVKM. The CDR3 DNA is TGTGCCAGCAGCAAACAGGGGGCGGCCAAAAACATTCAGTACTTC. Translation: CASSKQGAAKNIQYF.

V usage is TRBV18 and J usage is TRBJ1-3; D not resolved. This CDR3 region has 13 residues. Trimming removed 3 bases from V and 4 bases from J, with 7 bases in between. CDR1 is KGHSH, CDR2 LQKENI, per germline. The CDR3 loop is CASSPYKGNTIYF. In nucleotides, the CDR3 is TGTGCCAGCTCACCGTATAAGGGAAACACCATATATTTT.

The chain uses TRBV12-3 or TRBV12-4 and TRBJ1-5, with D hard to call. The germline V and J ends were trimmed by 2 bases and 9 bases, with 23 bases remaining between them. The CDR3 spans 17 residues. The CDR3 DNA follows: TGTGCCAGCAGTTTAAGTTACGGCCGTATGATCTCAAGGCCCCAGCATTTT. It specifies CASSLSYGRMISRPQHF.

This clonotype was detected a few times. V gene TRBV5-1 combines with J gene TRBJ2-2; tentative D call: TRBD2 (5 bases). Germline lookup yields CDR1 SGHRS and CDR2 YFSETQ. V lost 6 bases to trimming and J lost 0 bases, with 12 bases between them. This CDR3 has 15 residues. CDR3 nucleotides: TGCGCCAGCAACCTACTAGGGACGAACACCGGGGAGCTGTTTTTT. Residues: CASNLLGTNTGELFF.

The chain is built from TRBV30 and TRBJ1-4; a possible D gene is TRBD1 (6 bases). The germline V and J ends were trimmed by 2 bases and 7 bases, with 11 bases remaining between them. Germline loops: CDR1 GTSNPN, CDR2 SVGIG (reference sequence). This CDR3 comprises 13 residues. CDR3 sequence reads: CAWSRGALEKLFF. CDR3 coding DNA: TGTGCCTGGAGTCGGGGGGCGCTTGAAAAACTGTTTTTT. The variable domain in full, with the rest retrieved from reference TRBV30 and TRBJ1-4, is SQTIHQWPATLVQPVGSPLSLECTVEGTSNPNLYWYRQAAGRGLQLLFYSVGIGQISSEVPQNLSASRPQDRQFILSSKKLLLSDSGFYLCAWSRGALEKLFFGSGTQLSVL.

The chain combines TRBV27 with TRBJ1-3; the D gene is possibly TRBD1 (6 bases). The germline V gene has CDR1 MNHEY and CDR2 SMNVEV (reference sequence). This CDR3 has 16 residues. The V end was cut by 5 bases, the J end by 1 base, with 15 bases between. Written as DNA, the CDR3 is TGTGCCAGCAGTCCAAACAGGGTACTTTCTGGAAACACCATATATTTT. It specifies CASSPNRVLSGNTIYF.

This clonotype was found a few times. This chain links TRBV3-1 with TRBJ2-7, with a possible D match to TRBD2 (6 bases). From germline, CDR1 is LGHDT and CDR2 YNNKEL (reference sequence). This CDR3 has 16 residues. V was clipped by 1 base and J by 2 bases, with 15 bases between them. The chain's CDR3 is CASSQGEGRIPYEQYF. In DNA form, the CDR3 reads TGTGCCAGCAGCCAAGGGGAAGGGAGGATTCCCTACGAGCAGTACTTC.

The chain uses TRBV28 and TRBJ2-3; D gene unclear. V was clipped by 3 bases and J by 4 bases, with 11 bases between them. Germline CDR1 and CDR2: MDHEN and SYDVKM. The CDR3 runs to 14 residues. The CDR3 sequence: CASSLQLASDTQYF. The CDR3 region has the DNA TGTGCCAGCAGTTTGCAACTGGCGTCAGATACGCAGTATTTT.

The V call is TRBV7-9, the J call TRBJ1-1; unclear D gene. Germline V CDR1 and CDR2: SEHNR, FQNEAQ (reference sequence). The length of the CDR3 is 12 residues. V was clipped by 1 base and J by 8 bases, with 8 bases between them. CDR3 residues: CASSLGPGEAFF. The DNA of the CDR3 is TGTGCCAGCAGCTTAGGACCCGGCGAAGCTTTCTTT.

The chain couples TRBV10-3 to TRBJ2-7; no clear D gene. The germline CDR1 and CDR2 sequences are ENHRY and SYGVKD. CDR3 length: 15 residues. Trimming stripped 0 bases from V and 1 base from J, with 10 bases between. This CDR3 reads CAISESTRLSYEQYF. The CDR3 nucleotides are TGTGCCATCAGTGAGTCGACCAGGTTGTCCTACGAGCAGTACTTC.

This clonotype was observed a few times. V gene TRBV5-1 combines with J gene TRBJ2-1; D is undetermined. Between the trimmed V and J ends, which lost 1 base and 7 bases, there was a span of 6 bases. The V gene's germline CDR1 is SGHRS and CDR2 YFSETQ. The CDR3 extends over 12 amino acids. The CDR3 bases are TGCGCCAGCAGCTTGACACGGAATGAGCAGTTCTTC. Translated: CASSLTRNEQFF.

This clonotype appeared a few times. This chain uses TRBV12-3 or TRBV12-4 with TRBJ2-7; D is ambiguous. CDR3 length: 13 amino acids. With 4 bases removed from V and 12 bases from J, the gap between germline ends came to 19 bases. The CDR3 spells CASSSWTHRTLYF. The CDR3 DNA reads as TGTGCCAGCAGTTCTTGGACCCACCGTACGCTGTACTTC.

This clonotype showed up just a few times. This rearrangement joins TRBV7-2 to TRBJ1-6; tentative D call: TRBD1 (5 bases). V gave up 1 base and J gave up 8 bases, with 12 bases separating them. The germline gives CDR1 SGHTA, CDR2 FQGNSA. This CDR3 is 15 amino acids long. The CDR3, as DNA: TGTGCCAGCAGCTTAGATCAGGGCGGTTATTCACCCCTCCACTTT. This encodes CASSLDQGGYSPLHF. Variable domain in full (rest from reference TRBV7-2 and TRBJ1-6): GAGVSQSPSNKVTEKGKDVELRCDPISGHTALYWYRQSLGQGLEFLIYFQGNSAPDKSGLPSDRFSAERTGGSVSTLTIQRTQQEDSAVYLCASSLDQGGYSPLHFGNGTRLTVT.

The V gene is TRBV10-2, the J gene TRBJ2-3; TRBD2 matches 12 bases. CDR3 length: 17 residues. Germline V gene data show CDR1 as WSHSY and CDR2 as SAAADI. J gave up 0 bases and V 7 bases, and 8 bases lay outside the gene matches. The DNA for the CDR3 is TGCGCCAGCAACCCTAGCGGGGGGGCCTCGAGCACAGATACGCAGTATTTT. Protein product: CASNPSGGASSTDTQYF.